This T cell receptor (beta chain) stems from a study of blood T cell repertoires in COVID-19 (dated by TCRdb to 2019 to 2021). For the wider study: Samples covering the acute and convalescent phases of COVID-19 were provided by collaborators in the United States, Italy and Spain. The prospective study material was composed of cDNA or gDNA derived from T cells, B-cell-depleted T cells, or PBMCs. Deeply sampled blood TCRbeta repertoires from subjects exposed to, actively infected with, or recovered from COVID-19 were included in the dataset. The repertoires were released in a freely available public database intended as a resource for research on the immune response to SARS-CoV-2. The samples were drawn from the first 160 participants of the ongoing ImmuneRACE study and from some 1,300 subjects provided by 6 global collaborators. A de-identified subject ID, COVID-19 status, age in years and sex were almost always included in the sample metadata. Where HLA class I and class II types were available, the types were taken from metadata supplied by the sample provider, not from assay-based typing. Points the paper makes about the study in general: How much clinical and demographic metadata was included differed by source and by participant, and the metadata was provided uncurated.

Concerning this clone itself: The antigen it binds to is not known. Base qualities are not provided; no much larger clone lies one nucleotide away.

Inclusive of the bounding cysteine and phenylalanine, the CDR3 is 14 residues long. Only the CDR3 DNA is retained, 42 bases long and in frame from the first base. Germline trimming amounts to 7 bases on V and 2 bases on J, with 6 as the count of junction bases outside the gene matches. According to the germline V gene (reference sequence), CDR1 reads LNHDA and CDR2 reads SQIVND. One collaborating source in Seattle enrolled patients during active infection and followed them longitudinally through the course of disease. Collaborating institutions collected whole blood in K2EDTA tubes following their own protocols. Collaborator samples were shipped for TCRbeta analysis as frozen whole blood, isolated PBMCs, or DNA extracted from either sample type. The immunoSEQ Assay, a bias-controlled multiplex PCR, was used to amplify TCRbeta CDR3 regions from genomic DNA. On the study's bioinformatics: Within the assay, amplification of reference gene primers was used to estimate how many nucleated cells each sample contained. To quantify the absolute abundance of each unique TCRbeta CDR3 rearrangement, sequence reads were collapsed and filtered. For each sample, productive Simpson clonality was calculated by taking the square root of Simpson's diversity index across productive rearrangements. In TCRdb, the immuneACCESS table is reduced to in-frame sequences with V and J assigned. These tables do not hold every clone; where another copy was compared, an unresolved V gene accounts for under half, and the others remain unexplained. The V and J calls and the clone size are those of that table, but D and trimming were determined from the DNA. This sample is represented by around 68,000 clones; around 86% of them were singletons. The ten top clones hold about 17% of the sample.

The receptor was derived from a man between 35 and 55 years old with COVID-19, enrolled during active disease. Sample: peripheral blood. Recombination connected TRBV19 to TRBJ2-7; TRBD1 agrees with 9 junctional bases. The nucleotide sequence is TGTGCCAGTAACGCTGGACAGGGGCCCTACGAGCAGTACTTC. This encodes CASNAGQGPYEQYF.